Following are 31 T cell receptor beta chains from one sample sequenced in a study of cytomegalovirus exposure and HLA in healthy donors. PCR primers comprised 60 Vbeta and 13 Jbeta primers. TCRdb keeps only in-frame clones here, not all; method: immunoSEQ multiplex PCR. The sample consists of 150,000 to 200,000 clones, approximately 83% of them appearing once. What was sequenced was PBMCs. Source of these receptors: a boy between 2 and 15 years old in good health and CMV-seronegative.

In its sample, this clone was seen once. The DNA for the CDR3 is TGTGCCAGCAGCAAATCCCCGGGGGGGGAGACCCAGTACTTC. Translation gives CASSKSPGGETQYF. The chain joins TRBV21-1 to TRBJ2-5; the table assigns TRBD2, which was not confirmed against the DNA. TRBV21-1 is a pseudogene locus. The CDR3 totals 14 residues.

The chain combines TRBV5-1 with TRBJ1-2, with D possibly being TRBD1 (5 bases). The CDR3 totals 14 residues. The germline V gene has CDR1 SGHRS and CDR2 YFSETQ. V was shortened by 7 bases and J by 6 bases, with 19 bases between the two germline ends. The DNA of the CDR3 is TGCGCCAGCGGGTCGGGGGGGAGTATGGATGGCTACACCTTC. The encoded protein is CASGSGGSMDGYTF. Variable domain in full (rest from reference TRBV5-1 and TRBJ1-2): KAGVTQTPRYLIKTRGQQVTLSCSPISGHRSVSWYQQTPGQGLQFLFEYFSETQRNKGNFPGRFSGRQFSNSRSEMNVSTLELGDSALYLCASGSGGSMDGYTFGSGTRLTVV.

V usage is TRBV4-2 and J usage is TRBJ1-3; D possibly corresponds to TRBD1 (6 bases). CDR3 length: 16 residues. Per the germline V gene, CDR1 is LGHNA and CDR2 is YNFKEQ. V lost 0 bases and J lost 2, with 11 bases in between. CDR3: CASSQEFGGPGNTIYF. Written as DNA, the CDR3 is TGTGCCAGCAGCCAAGAGTTCGGGGGGCCTGGAAACACCATATATTTT.

This clone has only a few counts. V usage is TRBV4-2 and J usage is TRBJ2-6, with D unresolved. Per germline, CDR1 LGHNA and CDR2 YNFKEQ. This CDR3 is built from 18 residues. V lost 4 bases to trimming and J lost 0 bases, with 16 bases between them. The CDR3 here is CASSLSWIGGSGANVLTF. For the CDR3, the DNA is TGTGCCAGCAGCCTCTCCTGGATCGGCGGCTCTGGGGCCAACGTCCTGACTTTC.

CDR3 loop: CASSGGSSYNEQFF. CDR3 coding DNA: TGTGCCAGTAGCGGTGGGAGCTCCTACAATGAGCAGTTCTTC. V usage is TRBV19 and J usage is TRBJ2-1; possibly TRBD2 for D (5 bases). CDR3 length equals 14 residues. The germline V gene encodes CDR1 LNHDA and CDR2 SQIVND (reference sequence). The germline V and J ends were trimmed by 6 bases and 0 bases, with 9 bases remaining between them.

V gene TRBV15 combines with J gene TRBJ1-6; 7 bases line up with TRBD1. The CDR3 runs to 15 residues. CDR1 and CDR2 from the germline V gene are LNHNV and YYDKDF (reference sequence). The ends lost 1 base at V and 10 bases at J; junction bases unmatched: 7. CDR3 nucleotides: TGTGCCACCAGCAGAGGTCGGACAGGTGTCTCACCCCTCCACTTT. Translating it yields CATSRGRTGVSPLHF.

This clone showed up just a few times. This chain connects TRBV5-6 to TRBJ1-2; TRBD1 agrees at 9 bases. There are 15 residues in the CDR3. Germline CDR1 SGHDT, CDR2 YYEEEE. After removal of 2 bases from V and 2 bases from J, the junction contained 4 bases not matched to a gene. The CDR3 bases are TGTGCCAGCAGCTTTGGGGACAGGGAAAACTATGGCTACACCTTC. This codes for CASSFGDRENYGYTF. The full variable domain, completed using reference TRBV5-6 and TRBJ1-2, is DAGVTQSPTHLIKTRGQQVTLRCSPKSGHDTVSWYQQALGQGPQFIFQYYEEEERQRGNFPDRFSGHQFPNYSSELNVNALLLGDSALYLCASSFGDRENYGYTFGSGTRLTVV.

The chain has TRBV6-1 and TRBJ1-2; 7 bases align to TRBD1. V lost 7 bases to trimming and J lost 8 bases; unmatched junction nucleotides: 10. There are 13 residues in the CDR3. From germline, CDR1 is MNHNS and CDR2 SASEGT. The CDR3 region is CASKSTGWHGYTF. The CDR3 bases are TGTGCCAGCAAATCGACAGGGTGGCACGGCTACACCTTC.

As regards this clone: The sample contains more than one DNA sequence encoding this CDR3. The J gene is TRBJ2-7, the V gene TRBV7-2; D is undetermined. The CDR3 has 12 amino acids. The V gene's germline CDR1 is SGHTA and CDR2 FQGNSA. V lost 4 bases, J lost 0 bases, and 4 bases lay in between. For the CDR3, the DNA is TGTGCCAGCAGCTCTAGCTCCTACGAGCAGTACTTC. Translated: CASSSSSYEQYF.

CDR3 protein: CAWSLTRDTQYF. The CDR3 region has the DNA TGTGCCTGGAGTTTGACGAGGGATACGCAGTATTTT. The rearrangement joins TRBV30 to TRBJ2-3; D unresolved. Germline V gene lookup returns CDR1 GTSNPN and CDR2 SVGIG (reference sequence). The CDR3 contains 12 residues. The V gene lost 2 bases and the J gene lost 6 bases, with 9 bases spanning the gap. Full variable domain (remainder filled in from reference TRBV30 and TRBJ2-3): SQTIHQWPATLVQPVGSPLSLECTVEGTSNPNLYWYRQAAGRGLQLLFYSVGIGQISSEVPQNLSASRPQDRQFILSSKKLLLSDSGFYLCAWSLTRDTQYFGPGTRLTVL.

V and J are TRBV19 and TRBJ2-3; D perhaps matches TRBD2 (6 bases). CDR1 is LNHDA and CDR2 is SQIVND in the germline V gene (reference sequence). This CDR3 spans 15 amino acids. V was trimmed by 7 bases and J by 5 bases, leaving 19 bases between them. CDR3 in amino acids: CASTSGLARGDTQYF. As DNA, the CDR3 is TGTGCCAGTACCTCAGGGCTAGCGCGTGGAGATACGCAGTATTTT.

Here the CDR3 reads CARSGALGEQFF. The CDR3 nucleotides are TGTGCCAGAAGTGGGGCCCTGGGTGAGCAGTTCTTC. V is TRBV5-3 and J is TRBJ2-1, with D perhaps TRBD1 (5 bases). TRBV5-3 carries the ORF label, with uncertain function. CDR3 length equals 12 residues. V was trimmed by 5 bases and J by 9 bases, leaving 12 bases between them.

This clone turned up a few times. The gene calls are TRBV10-3 and TRBJ1-1; D remains unclear. The CDR3 consists of 15 residues. V was cut by 7 bases and J by 1 base, with 16 bases left in between. Germline CDR1 reads ENHRY; CDR2 reads SYGVKD. The DNA of the CDR3 is TGTGCCATCACCCGCGAACCCCTACCGAACACTGAAGCTTTCTTT. It is translated as CAITREPLPNTEAFF.

The chain joins TRBV5-1 to TRBJ2-2; D remains ambiguous. Germline lookup yields CDR1 SGHRS and CDR2 YFSETQ. Trimming shortened V by 0 bases and J by 0 bases, and 9 bases separated the two germline ends. The CDR3 loop spans 16 amino acids. CDR3 sequence reads: CASSLVAFTNTGELFF. The DNA for the CDR3 is TGCGCCAGCAGCTTGGTAGCCTTTACGAACACCGGGGAGCTGTTTTTT. Full variable domain (outside the CDR3, taken from reference TRBV5-1 and TRBJ2-2): KAGVTQTPRYLIKTRGQQVTLSCSPISGHRSVSWYQQTPGQGLQFLFEYFSETQRNKGNFPGRFSGRQFSNSRSEMNVSTLELGDSALYLCASSLVAFTNTGELFFGEGSRLTVL.

This clone showed up just a few times. The genes are TRBV6-1 and TRBJ1-4; D might be TRBD1 (5 bases). The germline CDR1 and CDR2 sequences are MNHNS and SASEGT. V shed 2 bases and J shed 7 bases, with 17 bases lying between them. CDR3 length: 16 residues. This CDR3 is CASSEHQGGGSEKLFF. For the CDR3, the DNA is TGTGCCAGCAGTGAACATCAGGGAGGAGGTTCTGAAAAACTGTTTTTT.

This clone was seen a handful of times. The rearrangement uses TRBV30 and TRBJ2-1; the match to TRBD2 covers 10 bases. The V segment lost 5 bases and the J segment 8 bases; nucleotides outside the gene matches: 9. This CDR3 contains 14 residues. Per the germline V gene, CDR1 is GTSNPN and CDR2 is SVGIG (reference sequence). The CDR3 DNA reads as TGTGCCTGGGACAGAGCGGGGGGGCAAGATGAGCAGTTCTTC. It is translated as CAWDRAGGQDEQFF.

The chain's CDR3 is CASSGRTGDEKLFF. CDR3 in DNA: TGTGCCAGTAGTGGTCGGACAGGGGATGAAAAACTGTTTTTT. The rearrangement joins TRBV19 to TRBJ1-4, with 9 bases that match TRBD1. The junction had 4 bases not matched to a gene; V was cut back by 5 bases and J by 6 bases. Germline CDR1 and CDR2: LNHDA and SQIVND (reference sequence). The CDR3 sequence is 14 residues long.

The V and J genes are TRBV2 and TRBJ2-5, with 10 nucleotides matching TRBD2. With 0 bases clipped from V and 5 bases from J, the junction kept 3 bases outside the gene matches. Germline CDR1 is SNHLY and CDR2 is FYNNEI. This CDR3 contains 15 residues. For the CDR3, the DNA is TGTGCCAGCAGTGAAGCGCTAGCGGGGGACGAGACCCAGTACTTC. This sequence encodes CASSEALAGDETQYF.

The CDR3 protein is CASSPTSGGYGETQYF. DNA of the CDR3: TGTGCCAGCAGTCCGACTAGCGGGGGTTATGGAGAGACCCAGTACTTC. The chain recombines TRBV7-2 with TRBJ2-5, with 12 bases identical to TRBD2. The CDR3 totals 16 residues. Germline loops: CDR1 SGHTA, CDR2 FQGNSA. V was pared by 6 bases and J by 4 bases, with 9 bases of the junction left unmatched.

The chain uses TRBV27 and TRBJ2-7, with D possibly TRBD1 on 5 matching bases. The V gene lost 4 bases and the J gene lost 0 bases, with 16 bases spanning the gap. The CDR3 runs 16 residues. CDR1 and CDR2 (germline): MNHEY, SMNVEV (reference sequence). This CDR3 is CASSSQTRQSSYEQYF. The CDR3 DNA sequence: TGTGCCAGCAGTTCACAGACCCGACAGTCCTCCTACGAGCAGTACTTC.

The genes are TRBV11-2 and TRBJ2-5, with D possibly matching TRBD1 (6 bases). This CDR3 spans 14 amino acids. CDR1 is SGHAT and CDR2 is FQNNGV in the germline V gene. Trimming pared 2 bases from V and 5 bases from J, leaving 12 bases between. The DNA of the CDR3 is TGTGCCAGCAGCTTACAGGGGAACGGGGAGACCCAGTACTTC. Translating it yields CASSLQGNGETQYF.

The J gene is TRBJ1-2, the V gene TRBV19; 11 nucleotides line up with TRBD1. Germline V lookup: CDR1 LNHDA, CDR2 SQIVND (reference sequence). Germline trimming cut 5 bases from V and 8 bases from J; bases unmatched to any gene: 10. This CDR3 is built from 15 residues. The CDR3 nucleotides are TGTGCCAGTAGTTCCCCCATGGACAGGGGGCACGGCTACACCTTC. Translated, it gives CASSSPMDRGHGYTF.

Only a few counts were recorded for this clone. This chain joins TRBV30 and TRBJ2-1, with 13 bases aligning to TRBD2. The J segment lost 9 bases and the V segment lost 2 bases, leaving 7 bases of the junction unmatched. This CDR3 region has 15 residues. Germline V gene data show CDR1 as GTSNPN and CDR2 as SVGIG (reference sequence). The CDR3 nucleotides read TGTGCCTGGAGTTTTACTAGCGGGGGGGCGGCTGAGCAGTTCTTC. This codes for CAWSFTSGGAAEQFF.

The chain employs TRBV6-1 and TRBJ2-3; 12 nucleotides agree with TRBD2. From germline, CDR1 is MNHNS and CDR2 SASEGT. CDR3 length equals 14 residues. J was trimmed by 3 bases and V by 6 bases; bases with no gene match: 1. The CDR3 nucleotides are TGTGCCAGCAGGACTAGCGGGGGAACAGATACGCAGTATTTT. Translation gives CASRTSGGTDTQYF.

The CDR3 is CASGDRGGMNTEAFF. Here the CDR3 DNA reads TGTGCCAGCGGGGACAGGGGCGGCATGAACACTGAAGCTTTCTTT. This chain links TRBV25-1 with TRBJ1-1, with TRBD1 identical over 10 bases. Germline loops: CDR1 MGHDK, CDR2 SYGVNS. The CDR3 extends over 15 amino acids. V shed 8 bases and J 0 bases; nucleotides not matched to a gene: 6.

The gene calls are TRBV5-1 and TRBJ2-3; 7 bases map to TRBD2. The CDR3 has 12 residues. Germline CDR1 reads SGHRS; CDR2 reads YFSETQ. V trimming: 8 bases; J trimming: 2 bases; junction bases outside the gene matches: 2. The CDR3 sequence: CASGTTTDTQYF. CDR3 bases: TGCGCCAGTGGGACTACCACAGATACGCAGTATTTT. The full variable domain, rest sourced from reference TRBV5-1 and TRBJ2-3, is KAGVTQTPRYLIKTRGQQVTLSCSPISGHRSVSWYQQTPGQGLQFLFEYFSETQRNKGNFPGRFSGRQFSNSRSEMNVSTLELGDSALYLCASGTTTDTQYFGPGTRLTVL.

The chain carries TRBV12-5 and TRBJ2-5, with a weak D call TRBD1 (5 bases). Germline CDR1 LGHNT, CDR2 FRNRAP. The CDR3 has 13 amino acids. V was cut by 8 bases and J by 2 bases, with 12 bases left in between. The DNA of the CDR3 is TGTGCTAGTCGAGGAAGGGGTCAAGAGACCCAGTACTTC. As protein: CASRGRGQETQYF.

A single count supports this clone. The chain combines TRBV5-4 with TRBJ2-1, with 10 bases that match TRBD2. There are 15 residues in the CDR3. Trimming at V came to 3 bases and at J to 6 bases, leaving 6 bases not matched to a gene. Germline V gene sequence: CDR1 SGHNT, CDR2 YYREEE (reference sequence). The CDR3 is CASSWSGGAGNEQFF. The CDR3 DNA reads TGTGCCAGCAGCTGGAGCGGGGGGGCTGGCAATGAGCAGTTCTTC.

J is TRBJ1-2 and V is TRBV5-1; D is possibly TRBD1 (5 bases). Between the trimmed V and J ends, which lost 4 bases and 8 bases, there was a span of 18 bases. In germline, CDR1 is SGHRS, CDR2 YFSETQ. This CDR3 region has 14 residues. The CDR3 nucleotides are TGCGCCAGCAGCCCCGACGGGGGGAGTTACGGCTACACCTTC. Amino acid sequence: CASSPDGGSYGYTF.

This chain connects TRBV6-1 to TRBJ1-2; TRBD1 agrees at 7 bases. Trimming removed 5 bases from V and 3 bases from J; junction bases left unmatched: 3. Germline V lookup: CDR1 MNHNS, CDR2 SASEGT. This CDR3 spans 13 amino acids. The CDR3 sequence: CASSITGDYGYTF. The CDR3 DNA follows: TGTGCCAGCAGTATAACAGGGGACTATGGCTACACCTTC.

This chain joins TRBV4-2 and TRBJ2-6; 8 bases align to TRBD2. Looked up from germline, CDR1 is LGHNA and CDR2 is YNFKEQ. The CDR3 covers 21 residues. Germline trimming cut 2 bases from V and 0 bases from J; bases unmatched to any gene: 15. The CDR3 bases are TGTGCCAGCAGCCAACAAGTAAGGGGAGCGGGGGACCTCTCTGGGGCCAACGTCCTGACTTTC. Translated, it gives CASSQQVRGAGDLSGANVLTF.